The 11 T cell receptor beta chains listed next were all sequenced from one sample in a study of blood T cell repertoires in COVID-19. Data came from immunoSEQ multiplex PCR; TCRdb stores just in-frame clones and leaves some out. The sample has 150,000 to 200,000 clones; roughly 80% are singletons. Sequencing was performed on peripheral blood. The receptors come from a man aged 55 to 70 with active or convalescent COVID-19.

This sequence joins TRBV15 and TRBJ2-2; 9 bases map to TRBD2. This CDR3 has 19 amino acids. V lost 3 bases, J lost 9 bases, and 20 bases stayed unmatched. Germline values: CDR1 LNHNV, CDR2 YYDKDF (reference sequence). The CDR3 loop is CATSSGGVSGRYSPRELFF. The CDR3 DNA reads as TGTGCCACCAGCAGCGGGGGGGTTAGCGGGAGATACTCACCCAGGGAGCTGTTTTTT.

V gene TRBV4-2 combines with J gene TRBJ2-4; 12 bases match TRBD2. Germline V gene data show CDR1 as LGHNA and CDR2 as YNFKEQ. Trimming took 0 bases from V and 13 from J; bases not matched to a gene: 10. This CDR3 has 16 residues. As DNA, the CDR3 is TGTGCCAGCAGCCAAGATGCGACTAGCGGGAGCCCTGTGCAGTACTTC. Translation gives CASSQDATSGSPVQYF.

The V gene is TRBV29-1, the J gene TRBJ2-4; D is possibly TRBD1 (5 bases). The germline V gene has CDR1 SQVTM and CDR2 ANQGSEA. CDR3 size: 12 residues. V lost 7 bases to trimming and J lost 6 bases, with 13 bases between them. CDR3 sequence reads: CSARQLGNIQYF. The CDR3 bases are TGCAGCGCCCGACAGCTAGGAAACATTCAGTACTTC.

V is TRBV19 and J is TRBJ1-1; D is unresolved. V was trimmed by 5 bases and J by 1 base, leaving 8 bases between them. The germline CDR1 and CDR2 sequences are LNHDA and SQIVND (reference sequence). CDR3 length: 13 amino acids. CDR3 DNA sequence: TGTGCCAGTAGTTTTCTCCGGAACACTGAAGCTTTCTTT. This codes for CASSFLRNTEAFF.

This chain joins TRBV6-6 and TRBJ1-4; 7 bases are a match to TRBD1. The CDR3 is 12 residues long. The V segment lost 10 bases and the J segment 7 bases; nucleotides outside the gene matches: 6. CDR1 is MNHNY and CDR2 is SVGAGI in the germline V gene (reference sequence). The DNA of the CDR3 is TGTGCCACTTCCAGGGGGTCTGAAAAACTGTTTTTT. Translation gives CATSRGSEKLFF.

The chain links TRBV7-9 to TRBJ1-2, with D possibly TRBD1 on 6 matching bases. CDR1 is SEHNR and CDR2 is FQNEAQ in the germline V gene (reference sequence). Trimming removed 3 bases from V and 4 bases from J, with 12 bases in between. The CDR3 sequence is 14 residues long. Written as DNA, the CDR3 is TGTGCCAGCAGCTTGGCAGGGGAAGTCTATGGCTACACCTTC. It translates to CASSLAGEVYGYTF.

This clone was counted a few times. The chain has TRBV5-6 and TRBJ2-7; 10 bases agree with TRBD2. CDR1 is SGHDT and CDR2 is YYEEEE in the germline V gene. The CDR3 is 14 amino acids. V shed 2 bases, J shed 3 bases, and the junction held 2 bases outside the gene matches. The CDR3 coding sequence is TGTGCCAGCAGCTTACTAGCGGGATTCTACGAGCAGTACTTC. It yields the protein CASSLLAGFYEQYF.

The chain couples TRBV7-2 to TRBJ1-1; tentatively, D is TRBD1 (5 bases). V dropped 6 bases and J dropped 11 bases, with 19 bases sitting between them. The CDR3 is 13 amino acids. Germline V CDR1 and CDR2: SGHTA, FQGNSA. CDR3 nucleotides: TGTGCCAGCAGGTCAAATCAAGCGGGACCCGCTTTCTTT. Amino acids: CASRSNQAGPAFF.

CDR3 in amino acids: CASQAIQGYGYTF. Here the CDR3 DNA reads TGTGCCAGTCAGGCTATCCAAGGCTATGGCTACACCTTC. The chain has TRBV6-5 and TRBJ1-2; D gene unclear. This CDR3 region has 13 residues. Germline assignment: CDR1 MNHEY and CDR2 SVGAGI. The V end lost 9 bases, the J end lost 4 bases, and 15 bases lay between the germline ends.

The gene calls are TRBV5-5 and TRBJ1-2, with a weak D call TRBD1 (5 bases). Deletions cut 0 bases from V and 4 bases from J, with 16 bases between. Germline CDR1 is SGHKS and CDR2 is YYEKEE (reference sequence). The CDR3 length is 16 residues. The CDR3 reads CASSLGTPRRSYGYTF. DNA for the CDR3: TGTGCCAGCAGCTTGGGGACACCTAGGCGTTCCTATGGCTACACCTTC.

The chain recombines TRBV6-5 with TRBJ2-1, with TRBD2 as a possible D gene (5 bases). Germline lookup yields CDR1 MNHEY and CDR2 SVGAGI. The CDR3 length is 14 residues. Trimming took off 6 bases at V and 0 bases at J, with 9 bases between the two ends. Written as DNA, the CDR3 is TGTGCCAGCAGCCAGGAGGCCTCCTACAATGAGCAGTTCTTC. Its protein product is CASSQEASYNEQFF.